This is a list of T cell receptor beta chains from one sample in a study of shared clonotypes between healthy human individuals. The table came from immunoSEQ multiplex PCR; TCRdb's copy has only in-frame clones and leaves some out. The sample includes about 820,000 clones, more than 85% of them seen just once. Sequencing was done on a sample of naive CD8+ T cells sorted from blood. The receptors come from a young man in good health. The CDR3 runs from the conserved cysteine through the conserved F or W. Fields, in order: D gene, V gene, clone size, J gene, CDR3 DNA, CDR3 protein. A D gene is named only where the DNA matches it firmly. Clone size is stated in some rows and not others, as once, few, many or a class when expanded.

D gene: .; V gene: TRBV7-9; clone size: .; J gene: TRBJ2-1; CDR3 DNA: TGTGCCAGCAGCCCCGCGATTGACGAGCAGTTCTTC; CDR3 protein: CASSPAIDEQFF
D gene: .; V gene: TRBV28; clone size: .; J gene: TRBJ1-1; CDR3 DNA: TGTGCCAGCAGAGATCATGGGGGAGTATACAACACTGAAGCTTTCTTT; CDR3 protein: CASRDHGGVYNTEAFF
D gene: TRBD2; V gene: TRBV7-9; clone size: .; J gene: TRBJ2-7; CDR3 DNA: TGTGCCAGCAGCTCTCTCGAAGGCACTAGCGGGAATTACGAGCAGTACTTC; CDR3 protein: CASSSLEGTSGNYEQYF
D gene: TRBD2; V gene: TRBV6-5; clone size: few; J gene: TRBJ2-3; CDR3 DNA: TGTGCCAGCAGCTGGACTAGCGGGAGCACAGATACGCAGTATTTT; CDR3 protein: CASSWTSGSTDTQYF
D gene: .; V gene: TRBV7-9; clone size: .; J gene: TRBJ1-2; CDR3 DNA: TGTGCCAGCAGCTCCACGGGGAACTATGGCTACACCTTC; CDR3 protein: CASSSTGNYGYTF
D gene: TRBD2; V gene: TRBV28; clone size: .; J gene: TRBJ2-1; CDR3 DNA: TGTGCCAGCAGTTCCCTACTAGCGGCAGAAAAACAGTTCTTC; CDR3 protein: CASSSLLAAEKQFF
D gene: TRBD1; V gene: TRBV11-1; clone size: .; J gene: TRBJ1-1; CDR3 DNA: TGTGCCAGCAGCCCTACCCCACAGGGGGCGGACACTGAAGCTTTCTTT; CDR3 protein: CASSPTPQGADTEAFF
D gene: TRBD2; V gene: TRBV9; clone size: .; J gene: TRBJ2-5; CDR3 DNA: TGTGCCAGCAGCCTGGGGACGGGGGGCCAAGAGACCCAGTACTTC; CDR3 protein: CASSLGTGGQETQYF
D gene: .; V gene: TRBV18; clone size: .; J gene: TRBJ2-1; CDR3 DNA: TGTGCCAGCTCACCTGCTGGCAGCAATGAGCAGTTCTTC; CDR3 protein: CASSPAGSNEQFF
D gene: TRBD1; V gene: TRBV7-9; clone size: few; J gene: TRBJ1-2; CDR3 DNA: TGTGCCAGCAGCTGGGGACAGGGTAGGATAGGCCCCCTCGGCTACACCTTC; CDR3 protein: CASSWGQGRIGPLGYTF
D gene: TRBD2; V gene: TRBV11-2; clone size: .; J gene: TRBJ2-7; CDR3 DNA: TGTGCCAGCAGCGGCTCTAGCGGGAGTAACTACGAGCAGTACTTC; CDR3 protein: CASSGSSGSNYEQYF
D gene: .; V gene: TRBV4-3; clone size: .; J gene: TRBJ2-1; CDR3 DNA: TGCGCCAGCTCCCCGGACTGGAACAATGAGCAGTTCTTC; CDR3 protein: CASSPDWNNEQFF
D gene: TRBD1; V gene: TRBV27; clone size: .; J gene: TRBJ1-2; CDR3 DNA: TGTGCCAGCAGTTTAGGGCCGACAGGGCGCTATGGCTACACCTTC; CDR3 protein: CASSLGPTGRYGYTF
D gene: TRBD2; V gene: TRBV10-3; clone size: .; J gene: TRBJ2-3; CDR3 DNA: TGTGCCATCAGTGACCACGGGACTAGCGGGAGCCGGGCAGATACGCAGTATTTT; CDR3 protein: CAISDHGTSGSRADTQYF
D gene: TRBD1; V gene: TRBV4-3; clone size: .; J gene: TRBJ2-3; CDR3 DNA: TGCGCCAGCAGCCAATCTGGGACAGGGAGCACAGATACGCAGTATTTT; CDR3 protein: CASSQSGTGSTDTQYF
D gene: .; V gene: TRBV28; clone size: .; J gene: TRBJ2-7; CDR3 DNA: TGTGCCAGCAGTTTTGGGCGGGGCCCCTACGAGCAGTACTTC; CDR3 protein: CASSFGRGPYEQYF
D gene: TRBD1; V gene: TRBV28; clone size: .; J gene: TRBJ2-6; CDR3 DNA: TGTGCCAGCAGTTTATGGGGACAGGGTTCTGGGGCCAACGTCCTGACTTTC; CDR3 protein: CASSLWGQGSGANVLTF
D gene: .; V gene: TRBV6-6; clone size: .; J gene: TRBJ2-1; CDR3 DNA: TGTGCCAGCAGTTACTCGACGGAGGCCCGCGATGAGCAGTTCTTC; CDR3 protein: CASSYSTEARDEQFF
D gene: .; V gene: TRBV21-1; clone size: .; J gene: TRBJ2-1; CDR3 DNA: TGTGCCGCTTGTCGGACGGCGGGAGGGCCCTACAATGAGCAGTTCTTC; CDR3 protein: CAACRTAGGPYNEQFF
D gene: TRBD2; V gene: TRBV27; clone size: .; J gene: TRBJ2-3; CDR3 DNA: TGTGCCAGCAAAGACACTAGCGGGAGACCAGATACGCAGTATTTT; CDR3 protein: CASKDTSGRPDTQYF
D gene: .; V gene: TRBV18; clone size: .; J gene: TRBJ2-7; CDR3 DNA: TGTGCCAGCTCACCACCTTCCGGGAAAGCCGAGCAGTACTTC; CDR3 protein: CASSPPSGKAEQYF
D gene: TRBD1; V gene: TRBV7-9; clone size: .; J gene: TRBJ1-2; CDR3 DNA: TGTGCCAGCAGAGATCCAGGGGGTGGCTACACCTTC; CDR3 protein: CASRDPGGGYTF
D gene: TRBD1; V gene: TRBV18; clone size: .; J gene: TRBJ2-2; CDR3 DNA: TGTGCCAGCTCACTCCGGGACAGGGGAAACACCGGGGAGCTGTTTTTT; CDR3 protein: CASSLRDRGNTGELFF
D gene: TRBD1; V gene: TRBV7-9; clone size: once; J gene: TRBJ2-7; CDR3 DNA: TGTGCCAGCAGCCGAGGACAGGGGGGAGCCTACGAGCAGTACTTC; CDR3 protein: CASSRGQGGAYEQYF
D gene: .; V gene: TRBV7-9; clone size: .; J gene: TRBJ1-2; CDR3 DNA: TGTGCCAGCAGCTCATCAACTTCAGGGACTAACTATGGCTACACCTTC; CDR3 protein: CASSSSTSGTNYGYTF
D gene: .; V gene: TRBV27; clone size: .; J gene: TRBJ2-2; CDR3 DNA: TGTGCCAGCAGTTTCTATCCCGGGGAGCTGTTTTTT; CDR3 protein: CASSFYPGELFF
D gene: .; V gene: TRBV5-8; clone size: .; J gene: TRBJ1-5; CDR3 DNA: TGTGCCAGCAGCTTGGTGGGTCGGAAGAATCAGCCCCAGCATTTT; CDR3 protein: CASSLVGRKNQPQHF
D gene: TRBD2; V gene: TRBV5-6; clone size: .; J gene: TRBJ2-7; CDR3 DNA: TGTGCCAGCAGCTTGGGACTAGCGAACTACGAGCAGTACTTC; CDR3 protein: CASSLGLANYEQYF
D gene: .; V gene: TRBV29-1; clone size: once; J gene: TRBJ2-3; CDR3 DNA: TGCAGCGTTGAAACCGGCGGGATGGCCGCAGATACGCAGTATTTT; CDR3 protein: CSVETGGMAADTQYF
D gene: .; V gene: TRBV15; clone size: .; J gene: TRBJ2-1; CDR3 DNA: TGTGCCACCAGCAGAGAAAGAGCAGGGAACAATGAGCAGTTCTTC; CDR3 protein: CATSRERAGNNEQFF
D gene: .; V gene: TRBV27; clone size: .; J gene: TRBJ2-6; CDR3 DNA: TGTGCCAGCAGTTTATTGGGGGGTTTAAGCGTCCTGACTTTC; CDR3 protein: CASSLLGGLSVLTF
D gene: .; V gene: TRBV15; clone size: .; J gene: TRBJ2-3; CDR3 DNA: TGTGCCACCAGCAGAACGCTCGGAGCCCTGGGGTCAGATACGCAGTATTTT; CDR3 protein: CATSRTLGALGSDTQYF
D gene: TRBD1; V gene: TRBV15; clone size: .; J gene: TRBJ1-5; CDR3 DNA: TGTGCCACCAGTATACCACCGGAGGAGGGGACAGATTATAGCAATCAGCCCCAGCATTTT; CDR3 protein: CATSIPPEEGTDYSNQPQHF
D gene: TRBD2; V gene: TRBV4-2; clone size: once; J gene: TRBJ2-7; CDR3 DNA: TGTGCCAGCAGCCAAGTAGCGACTAGCGGACAGTACGAGCAGTACTTC; CDR3 protein: CASSQVATSGQYEQYF
D gene: .; V gene: TRBV19; clone size: .; J gene: TRBJ2-1; CDR3 DNA: TGTGCCAGTAGTATAATCCTAGACAATGAGCAGTTCTTC; CDR3 protein: CASSIILDNEQFF
D gene: TRBD2; V gene: TRBV7-7; clone size: .; J gene: TRBJ2-1; CDR3 DNA: TGTGCTAGCAGCCGAAGGACTAGCGGGTTCGAGGAGCAGTTCTTC; CDR3 protein: CASSRRTSGFEEQFF
D gene: TRBD1; V gene: TRBV7-9; clone size: once; J gene: TRBJ2-5; CDR3 DNA: TGTGCCAGCAGCTTTAGGACAGGGAAAGGTTTCCAAGAGACCCAGTACTTC; CDR3 protein: CASSFRTGKGFQETQYF